The rows below give T cell receptor beta chains drawn from one sample of a study of beta chain features in type 1 diabetes. Using immunoSEQ multiplex PCR, the repertoire was profiled, and TCRdb retains in-frame clones only, with some absent. The data show 130,000 or so clones, around 9% seen once. The sequenced sample consisted of central memory CD4+ T cells from blood. These receptors came from a man aged 25-45 years with type 1 diabetes. The CDR3 runs from the conserved cysteine through the conserved F or W. Fields, in order: clone size, D gene, V gene, J gene, CDR3 protein, CDR3 DNA. A D gene is named only where the DNA matches it firmly. Not all rows give a size; the values are once, few, many and, for expanded clones, a class.

clone size: few
D gene: TRBD1
V gene: TRBV29-1
J gene: TRBJ1-1
CDR3 protein: CSAKKQGAEAFF
CDR3 DNA: TGCAGCGCCAAAAAACAGGGGGCTGAAGCTTTCTTT

clone size: few
D gene: NA
V gene: TRBV15
J gene: TRBJ2-1
CDR3 protein: CATSRTGSRGFNEQFF
CDR3 DNA: TGTGCCACCAGCAGAACCGGGTCCCGGGGTTTTAATGAGCAGTTCTTC

clone size: NA
D gene: NA
V gene: TRBV4-1
J gene: TRBJ1-1
CDR3 protein: CASSDRTVVNTEAFF
CDR3 DNA: TGCGCCAGCAGCGACCGGACAGTAGTGAACACTGAAGCTTTCTTT

clone size: NA
D gene: TRBD2
V gene: TRBV5-1
J gene: TRBJ2-1
CDR3 protein: CASRPSGGATYNEQFF
CDR3 DNA: TGCGCCAGCAGACCCAGCGGGGGGGCTACCTACAATGAGCAGTTCTTC

clone size: NA
D gene: TRBD2
V gene: TRBV29-1
J gene: TRBJ2-1
CDR3 protein: CSVVGGVPYNEQFF
CDR3 DNA: TGCAGCGTTGTCGGGGGGGTGCCCTACAATGAGCAGTTCTTC

clone size: few
D gene: TRBD2
V gene: TRBV7-2
J gene: TRBJ2-3
CDR3 protein: CASSLKAGAFTDTQYF
CDR3 DNA: TGTGCCAGCAGCTTAAAAGCGGGGGCCTTCACAGATACGCAGTATTTT

clone size: few
D gene: NA
V gene: TRBV5-4
J gene: TRBJ1-2
CDR3 protein: CASSSFYGYTF
CDR3 DNA: TGTGCCAGCAGCTCTTTCTATGGCTACACCTTC

clone size: few
D gene: NA
V gene: TRBV5-4
J gene: TRBJ2-3
CDR3 protein: CASSSQGTDTQYF
CDR3 DNA: TGTGCCAGCAGCTCCCAGGGCACAGATACGCAGTATTTT

clone size: NA
D gene: TRBD1
V gene: TRBV6-1
J gene: TRBJ2-7
CDR3 protein: CASSPLSTGRYEQYF
CDR3 DNA: TGTGCCAGCAGTCCTCTCTCGACAGGGCGGTACGAGCAGTACTTC

clone size: NA
D gene: NA
V gene: TRBV6-6
J gene: TRBJ1-2
CDR3 protein: CASTQLRESIDGYTF
CDR3 DNA: TGTGCCAGCACCCAACTACGGGAGTCCATAGATGGCTACACCTTC

clone size: NA
D gene: TRBD1
V gene: TRBV6-6
J gene: TRBJ1-4
CDR3 protein: CASSYLDRGRNEKLFF
CDR3 DNA: TGTGCCAGCAGTTACCTCGACAGGGGTAGGAATGAAAAACTGTTTTTT

clone size: few
D gene: NA
V gene: TRBV30
J gene: TRBJ2-1
CDR3 protein: CAWSPRGSYNEQFF
CDR3 DNA: TGTGCCTGGAGTCCTCGGGGTTCCTACAATGAGCAGTTCTTC

clone size: NA
D gene: NA
V gene: TRBV20-1
J gene: TRBJ2-1
CDR3 protein: CSATGTHEQFF
CDR3 DNA: TGCAGTGCAACAGGGACCCATGAGCAGTTCTTC

clone size: NA
D gene: TRBD1
V gene: TRBV30
J gene: TRBJ2-5
CDR3 protein: CAWATGETQYF
CDR3 DNA: TGTGCCTGGGCGACAGGGGAGACCCAGTACTTC

clone size: few
D gene: NA
V gene: TRBV6-6
J gene: TRBJ2-7
CDR3 protein: CASSPPSGWGEQYF
CDR3 DNA: TGTGCCAGCAGTCCGCCGTCAGGGTGGGGCGAGCAGTACTTC

clone size: few
D gene: TRBD1
V gene: TRBV7-9
J gene: TRBJ2-7
CDR3 protein: CASRAGTGGEQYF
CDR3 DNA: TGTGCCAGCAGGGCCGGGACAGGAGGCGAGCAGTACTTC

clone size: NA
D gene: TRBD1
V gene: TRBV18
J gene: TRBJ1-4
CDR3 protein: CASSLNQPGTVDEKLFF
CDR3 DNA: TGTGCCAGCTCACTTAACCAGCCCGGGACAGTGGATGAAAAACTGTTTTTT

clone size: NA
D gene: TRBD2
V gene: TRBV7-9
J gene: TRBJ2-3
CDR3 protein: CASSPHLGGGASGDTQYF
CDR3 DNA: TGTGCCAGCAGCCCCCACTTGGGCGGGGGGGCCTCGGGAGATACGCAGTATTTT

clone size: NA
D gene: TRBD1
V gene: TRBV30
J gene: TRBJ2-7
CDR3 protein: CAWMEWDSTYEQYF
CDR3 DNA: TGTGCCTGGATGGAATGGGACAGCACCTACGAGCAGTACTTC

clone size: NA
D gene: NA
V gene: TRBV5-6
J gene: TRBJ2-3
CDR3 protein: CASSLISGLSTDTQYF
CDR3 DNA: TGTGCCAGCAGCTTGATTTCGGGACTCAGCACAGATACGCAGTATTTT

clone size: few
D gene: NA
V gene: TRBV6-5
J gene: TRBJ2-7
CDR3 protein: CASSLDRSSYEQYF
CDR3 DNA: TGTGCCAGCAGTCTAGACAGAAGCTCCTACGAGCAGTACTTC

clone size: few
D gene: NA
V gene: TRBV11-2
J gene: TRBJ1-6
CDR3 protein: CASSARYSPLHF
CDR3 DNA: TGTGCCAGCAGTGCTAGGTATTCACCCCTCCACTTT

clone size: many
D gene: TRBD1
V gene: TRBV7-9
J gene: TRBJ2-2
CDR3 protein: CASSSGTGITGELFF
CDR3 DNA: TGTGCCAGCAGCTCCGGGACAGGGATAACCGGGGAGCTGTTTTTT

clone size: NA
D gene: TRBD2
V gene: TRBV19
J gene: TRBJ2-3
CDR3 protein: CASWRGGPGDTQYF
CDR3 DNA: TGTGCCAGTTGGCGGGGGGGGCCCGGAGATACGCAGTATTTT

clone size: few
D gene: NA
V gene: TRBV2
J gene: TRBJ1-2
CDR3 protein: CASSVRAEGYTF
CDR3 DNA: TGTGCCAGCAGTGTGAGGGCAGAAGGCTACACCTTC

clone size: NA
D gene: NA
V gene: TRBV5-1
J gene: TRBJ2-2
CDR3 protein: CASSLRSETGELFF
CDR3 DNA: TGCGCCAGCAGCTTGAGGAGTGAGACCGGGGAGCTGTTTTTT

clone size: NA
D gene: TRBD2
V gene: TRBV4-1
J gene: TRBJ2-1
CDR3 protein: CASSETSGGLTEQFF
CDR3 DNA: TGCGCCAGCAGCGAAACTAGCGGGGGTCTCACCGAGCAGTTCTTC